This T cell receptor beta chain came from a study of T cell responses to AZD1222 COVID-19 vaccine (dated by TCRdb to the early 2020s). Some background on the complete study: AZD1222 recipients whose second dose came at about 4 weeks and those whose second dose came at about 12 weeks were combined into one group, since spike-specific TCR depth and breadth did not differ between the two schedules. A total of 230 or so trial participants underwent TCR sequencing, of whom 207 received two doses of AZD1222 and about 26 received two doses of the MenACWY control vaccine. Enrollment into the trials was organized by age into subgroups of 18-55, 56-69 and 70-plus years, and those subgroups contained roughly 140, 27 and 60 TCR-sequenced participants, respectively. Overall study results and their limits: After two AZD1222 doses, spike-specific TCR breadth and depth were significantly higher than at day 0 and than in MenACWY recipients. Only five or six AZD1222 recipients were SARS-CoV-2 seropositive at baseline, limiting conclusions about previously exposed vaccinees. Reportedly, almost half of the unique spike-specific TCRs recognized epitopes lying outside the regions that are mutated in the B.1.351 and B.1.1.7 variants. No day 14 peak-response samples were available, so repertoires were characterized only after the peak T cell response. The 56-69-year group was small, and its depth increase did not reach significance, likely because of low power. The whole spike protein was spanned by vaccine-associated CD4 TCRs, and dominant responses were seen in regions 160-218 and 743-854. Participants were mostly white British, with more females than males. The authors suggested clonal diversity may have been underestimated.

With respect to this clone: Its antigen is currently not known. There are no base qualities to consult, and no much larger clone falls within one base.

The CDR3 regions of human TCRbeta chains were subjected to immunosequencing. The study's processing was this. Repertoire TCRs were checked for matches against a reference library of SARS-CoV-2-specific TCRs that had been generated using the MIRA antigen-specificity platform. Breadth meant the fraction of unique TCRs that were SARS-CoV-2-associated, whereas depth meant the fraction of total T cells that were SARS-CoV-2-associated. Each spike-specific TCR was assigned to its reactive spike region and to a CD4 or CD8 class using the MIRA data. Log10-transformed breadth and depth values were compared by one-way ANOVA with Sidak's multiple comparisons tests. TCRdb provides this immuneACCESS table in a form limited to in-frame rearrangements. Some clones are lacking; in checked studies, under half of them reflect an unresolved V gene, and why the rest are absent is not known. The V and J calls and clone size come from that table; D and trimming were worked out from the DNA. The sample contains about 100,000 clones, less than 90% of them found a single time. Of the sample, 16% is held by the ten largest clones.

This specimen's time point label, per the study, means: baseline before first vaccination. Vaccinee samples came from UK trials COV001 and COV002, including a single-blind randomized controlled phase 2/3 trial of AZD1222 (ChAdOx1 nCoV-19) in healthy adults. For TCRbeta chain sequencing, PBMC samples were collected from trial participants at day 0 and at day 28 after the second dose. According to the germline V gene, CDR1 reads SNHLY and CDR2 reads FYNNEI. Ends trimmed: V by 7 bases, J by 0 bases; bases unmatched to a gene: 12. Reading from cysteine to phenylalanine, the CDR3 counts 20 amino acids. The retained sequence is limited to the CDR3, 60 bases, with the frame set at the first base.

The specimen comprised peripheral blood, sampled on day 0 of AZD1222 vaccination. The V gene is TRBV2 and the J gene is TRBJ2-1; 16 bases in the junction line up with TRBD2. The TCR comes from an adult in good health. CDR3 loop: CASTPRGTSGRATSYNEQFF. The DNA sequence is as follows: TGTGCCAGCACCCCACGAGGGACTAGCGGGAGGGCCACCTCCTACAATGAGCAGTTCTTC.